This T cell receptor beta chain appears in the sequencing data of a study of OX40 agonist ivuxolimab in advanced cancers. The CDR3 consists of 16 residues. Per germline, CDR1 MNHEY and CDR2 SMNVEV (reference sequence). V lost 7 bases and J lost 2, with 19 bases in between. Repertoires were generated with immunoSEQ multiplex PCR, while TCRdb's copy carries only in-frame clones and drops some. The sample holds some 100,000 clones, around 80% seen once. Sequenced here: CD4+ or CD8+ T cells sorted from blood, sampled in a trial of the OX40 agonist ivuxolimab. This sequence was found in an adult with an advanced solid tumor such as melanoma, head and neck, liver or kidney cancer. The genes are TRBV27 and TRBJ2-3; D could derive from TRBD1 or TRBD2 (6 bases each). As DNA, the CDR3 is TGTGCCAGCACCGCCGGGCAAGGGGGGTTCACAGATACGCAGTATTTT. Translating gives CASTAGQGGFTDTQYF.